The clone carrying this T cell receptor (beta chain) has more than one count but fewer than ten. Its matching antigen is unknown. The record originates from a study of siplizumab effects on memory and regulatory T cells. Study-level points and caveats: With siplizumab, mappable alloreactive CD4+ clones averaged 68.8% Treg-derived, versus 25% to 30% in controls. The alloresponse seemed to draw substantially on naive T cells, which appeared more diverse than memory cells.

Roughly 100,000 TCR templates were assayed per sample. Some clones are missing from TCRdb's copy, which holds only in-frame ones; the method was immunoSEQ multiplex PCR. The sample carries 100,000 or so clones, 94% recorded once. Per the germline V gene, CDR1 is SEHNR and CDR2 is FQNEAQ (reference sequence). There are 18 residues in the CDR3. The germline V and J ends were trimmed by 3 bases and 2 bases, with 22 bases remaining between them. V gene TRBV7-9 combines with J gene TRBJ2-5, with unresolved D. This TCR was sampled from a human donor in good health. Sequenced: Tregs sorted from blood. The CDR3 DNA is TGTGCCAGCAGCTTTGGATATCTCTTCGGAGAAGTGCAAGAGACCCAGTACTTC. Translating gives CASSFGYLFGEVQETQYF.